This T cell receptor beta chain was sequenced in a study of post-analysis software for immune sequencing data. This clonotype was detected a few times. The antigen remains unidentified. Notes on the study in general: TRBV5-6, TRBV5-1 and TRBV20-1 belonged to a set of roughly 5 TRBV segments that were more frequent in patients than controls.

V gave up 4 bases and J gave up 6 bases; unmatched junction bases: 7. The CDR3 is 15 amino acids. Germline CDR1 reads SQVTM; CDR2 reads ANQGSEA. Unique molecular identifiers were carried by the TCR beta cDNA libraries. TCRdb processed the PCR reads anew with MiXCR; each CDR3 protein has one entry. This sample yields 600,000 to 750,000 distinct CDR3 sequences, of which approximately 59% are seen a single time; approximately 10% belongs to the top ten. The sample taken for sequencing was blood. J is TRBJ2-1 and V is TRBV29-1, with 12 bases that match TRBD1. This sequence was found in a girl aged 2-10 years with multiple sclerosis. The CDR3 sequence: CSVGGGQGAGNEQFF. The CDR3 region has the DNA TGCAGCGTTGGAGGGGGACAGGGGGCTGGCAATGAGCAGTTCTTC.